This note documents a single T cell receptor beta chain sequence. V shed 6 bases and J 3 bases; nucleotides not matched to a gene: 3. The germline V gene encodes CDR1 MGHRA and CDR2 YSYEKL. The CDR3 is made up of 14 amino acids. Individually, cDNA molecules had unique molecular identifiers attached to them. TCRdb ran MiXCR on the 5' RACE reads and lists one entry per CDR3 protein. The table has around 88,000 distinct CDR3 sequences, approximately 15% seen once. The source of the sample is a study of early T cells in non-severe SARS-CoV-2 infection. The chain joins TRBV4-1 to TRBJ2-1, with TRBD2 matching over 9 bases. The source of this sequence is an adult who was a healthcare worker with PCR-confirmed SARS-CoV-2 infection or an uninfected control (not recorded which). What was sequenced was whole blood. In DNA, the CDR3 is TGCGCCAGCAGTCTAGCGGGACACTACAATGAGCAGTTCTTC. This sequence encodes CASSLAGHYNEQFF.